One sample yielded the 3 T cell receptor beta chains listed below, sequenced in a study of blood T cell repertoires in COVID-19. Data came from immunoSEQ multiplex PCR; TCRdb stores just in-frame clones and leaves some out. The sample holds a few hundred thousand clones; 85% to 90% are singletons and the top ten take 4% to 5%. The sequencing input was PBMCs or T cells enriched from blood (not recorded which). The receptors were sampled from a man aged 30 to 39 who had recovered from COVID-19.

The genes are TRBV7-9 and TRBJ2-7; the match to TRBD1 covers 9 bases. With V trimmed by 5 bases and J by 7 bases, 15 bases remained unmatched. CDR3 length: 16 residues. Germline values: CDR1 SEHNR, CDR2 FQNEAQ (reference sequence). CDR3: CASSMNHRGQSREQYF. CDR3 DNA: TGTGCCAGCAGCATGAACCACAGGGGGCAGTCGAGGGAGCAGTACTTC. The complete variable domain, with remaining parts taken from reference TRBV7-9 and TRBJ2-7, reads DTGVSQNPRHKITKRGQNVTFRCDPISEHNRLYWYRQTLGQGPEFLTYFQNEAQLEKSRLLSDRFSAERPKGSFSTLEIQRTEQGDSAMYLCASSMNHRGQSREQYFGPGTRLTVT.

The chain uses TRBV6-2 or TRBV6-3 and TRBJ2-4; 8 bases fit TRBD2. The CDR3 has 17 amino acids. After removal of 2 bases from V and 3 bases from J, the junction contained 9 bases not matched to a gene. The germline V gene encodes CDR1 MNHEY and CDR2 SVGEGT. The chain's CDR3 is CASSYTPSGSFKNIQYF. The CDR3 region has the DNA TGTGCCAGCAGTTACACCCCGAGCGGGAGTTTCAAAAACATTCAGTACTTC.

The chain couples TRBV2 to TRBJ2-1; 8 positions match TRBD2. The CDR3 is 15 amino acids. V gave up 8 bases and J gave up 4 bases; unmatched junction bases: 10. The germline CDR1 and CDR2 sequences are SNHLY and FYNNEI. This CDR3 reads CASSWEGGGYNEQFF. CDR3 DNA: TGTGCCAGCTCTTGGGAGGGCGGGGGGTACAATGAGCAGTTCTTC.